These 5 T cell receptor beta chains were all obtained from the same sample, sequenced in a study of blood T cell repertoires in COVID-19. The repertoire was sequenced with immunoSEQ multiplex PCR; TCRdb's copy has only in-frame clones and lacks some. The repertoire includes approximately 220,000 clones, 90% of them detected once, and over 0.95% sits in the top ten. Sequenced input: PBMCs or T cells enriched from blood (not recorded which). These receptors all come from a man aged 30 to 39 who had recovered from COVID-19.

The chain carries TRBV20-1 and TRBJ2-7; D not resolved. V lost 4 bases and J 4 bases, leaving 8 bases between the germline ends. Looked up from germline, CDR1 is DFQATT and CDR2 is SNEGSKA (reference sequence). This CDR3 is 11 amino acids long. CDR3 in amino acids: CSAMNSYEQYF. Written as DNA, the CDR3 is TGCAGTGCTATGAACTCGTACGAGCAGTACTTC.

V usage is TRBV24-1 and J usage is TRBJ2-1; possible D gene TRBD1, 7 bases. V was trimmed by 0 bases and J by 7 bases, leaving 15 bases between them. CDR1 is KGHDR, CDR2 SFDVKD, per germline. CDR3 length: 16 amino acids. The CDR3 DNA reads as TGTGCCACCAGTGATTTGTACGGGACAGCGGGTAATGAGCAGTTCTTC. Residues: CATSDLYGTAGNEQFF.

This clone was observed a single time. The rearrangement joins TRBV7-2 to TRBJ2-5, with 11 nucleotides matching TRBD2. In germline, CDR1 is SGHTA, CDR2 FQGNSA. The trim removed 5 bases at V and 5 bases at J, leaving 7 bases unmatched. This CDR3 has 15 residues. The CDR3 protein is CASSHQLAGAETQYF. In nucleotides, the CDR3 is TGTGCCAGCAGCCACCAACTAGCGGGAGCTGAGACCCAGTACTTC.

J is TRBJ1-5 and V is TRBV19; 8 nucleotides align to TRBD1. Trimming removed 3 bases from V and 1 base from J; junction bases left unmatched: 2. The CDR3 runs to 15 residues. The germline CDR1 and CDR2 sequences are LNHDA and SQIVND (reference sequence). The CDR3 nucleotides are TGTGCCAGTAGTATTCGGACAGGGAGCAATCAGCCCCAGCATTTT. This sequence encodes CASSIRTGSNQPQHF.

The chain uses TRBV7-2 and TRBJ2-7; D is unresolved. The CDR3 runs to 16 residues. V was shortened by 1 base and J by 0 bases, with 13 bases between the two germline ends. The germline V gene has CDR1 SGHTA and CDR2 FQGNSA. The CDR3 coding sequence is TGTGCCAGCAGCTTAGACCCTTGGAGTATCTCCTACGAGCAGTACTTC. Encoded protein: CASSLDPWSISYEQYF.